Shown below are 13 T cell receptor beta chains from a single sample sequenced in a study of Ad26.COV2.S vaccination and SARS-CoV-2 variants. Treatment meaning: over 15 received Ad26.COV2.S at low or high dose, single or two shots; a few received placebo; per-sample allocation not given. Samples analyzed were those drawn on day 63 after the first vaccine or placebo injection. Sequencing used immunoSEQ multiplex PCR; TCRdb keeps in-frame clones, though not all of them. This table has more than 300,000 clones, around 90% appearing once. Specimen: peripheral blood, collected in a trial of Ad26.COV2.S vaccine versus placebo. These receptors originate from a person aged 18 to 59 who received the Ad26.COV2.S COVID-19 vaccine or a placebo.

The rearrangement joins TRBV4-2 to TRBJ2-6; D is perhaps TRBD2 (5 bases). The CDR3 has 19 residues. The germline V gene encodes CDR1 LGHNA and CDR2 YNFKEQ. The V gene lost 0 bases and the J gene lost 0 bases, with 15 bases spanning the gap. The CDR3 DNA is TGTGCCAGCAGCCAAGATCGGAGGAGTTCAGGCTCTGGGGCCAACGTCCTGACTTTC. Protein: CASSQDRRSSGSGANVLTF.

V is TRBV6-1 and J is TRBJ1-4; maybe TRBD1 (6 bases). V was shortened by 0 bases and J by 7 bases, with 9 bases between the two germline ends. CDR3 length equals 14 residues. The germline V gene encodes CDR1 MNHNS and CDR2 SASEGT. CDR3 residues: CASSEAQGPEKLFF. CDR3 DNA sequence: TGTGCCAGCAGTGAAGCACAGGGCCCTGAAAAACTGTTTTTT.

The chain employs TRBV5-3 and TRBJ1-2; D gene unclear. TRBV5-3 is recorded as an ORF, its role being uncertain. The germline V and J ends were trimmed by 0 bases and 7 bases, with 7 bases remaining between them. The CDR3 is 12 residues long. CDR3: CARSLGLGGYTF. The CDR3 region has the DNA TGTGCCAGAAGCTTGGGGTTGGGTGGCTACACCTTC.

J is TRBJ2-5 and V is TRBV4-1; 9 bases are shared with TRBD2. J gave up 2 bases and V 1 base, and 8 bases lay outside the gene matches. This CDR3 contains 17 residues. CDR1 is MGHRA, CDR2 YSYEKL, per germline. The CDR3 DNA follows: TGCGCCAGCAGCCAAGTGTTAGCGGGAGTGCCTCAAGAGACCCAGTACTTC. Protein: CASSQVLAGVPQETQYF.

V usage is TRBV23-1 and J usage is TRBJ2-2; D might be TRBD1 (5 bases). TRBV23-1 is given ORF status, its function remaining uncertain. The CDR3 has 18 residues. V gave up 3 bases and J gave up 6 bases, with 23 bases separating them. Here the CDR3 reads CASSQPIPDRQGPGELFF. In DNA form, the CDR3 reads TGCGCCAGCAGTCAGCCAATCCCGGACCGTCAGGGTCCCGGGGAGCTGTTTTTT.

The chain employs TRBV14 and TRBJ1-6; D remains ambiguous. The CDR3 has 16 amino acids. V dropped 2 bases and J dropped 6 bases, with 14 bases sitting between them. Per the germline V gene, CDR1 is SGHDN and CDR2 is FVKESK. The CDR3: CASSQIPGRINSPLHF. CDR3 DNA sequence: TGTGCCAGCAGCCAAATTCCCGGCAGGATTAATTCACCCCTCCACTTT.

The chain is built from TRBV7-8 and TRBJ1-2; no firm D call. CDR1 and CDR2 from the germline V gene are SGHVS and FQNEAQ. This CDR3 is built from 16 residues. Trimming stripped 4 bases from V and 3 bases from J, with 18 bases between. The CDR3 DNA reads TGTGCCAGCAGCTCGTCGCGGCCAGAAGATTACTATGGCTACACCTTC. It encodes CASSSSRPEDYYGYTF.

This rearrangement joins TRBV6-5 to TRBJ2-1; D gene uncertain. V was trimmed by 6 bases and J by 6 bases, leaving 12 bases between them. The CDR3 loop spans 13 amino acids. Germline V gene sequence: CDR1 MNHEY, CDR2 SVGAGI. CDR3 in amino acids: CASRPGSGNEQFF. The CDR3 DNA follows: TGTGCCAGCAGGCCGGGTTCCGGCAATGAGCAGTTCTTC.

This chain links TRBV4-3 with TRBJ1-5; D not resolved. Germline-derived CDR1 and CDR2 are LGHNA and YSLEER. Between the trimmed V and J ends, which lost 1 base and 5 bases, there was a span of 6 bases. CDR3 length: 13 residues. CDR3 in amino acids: CASSQGLYQPQHF. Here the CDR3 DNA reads TGCGCCAGCAGCCAAGGTTTATATCAGCCCCAGCATTTT.

The CDR3 nucleotides read TGTGCCAGCAGCCAGCGTGGGCAGCCGGGGTACTTC. This codes for CASSQRGQPGYF. The rearrangement uses TRBV6-5 and TRBJ2-7; D remains ambiguous. The germline gives CDR1 MNHEY, CDR2 SVGAGI. The CDR3 has 12 residues. The V gene lost 6 bases and the J gene lost 12 bases, with 18 bases spanning the gap.

This CDR3 is CASSLQGRSYEQYF. The DNA for the CDR3 is TGTGCCAGCAGTCTCCAAGGACGGTCCTACGAGCAGTACTTC. The chain couples TRBV27 to TRBJ2-7, with D unclear. This CDR3 spans 14 amino acids. V was cut by 5 bases and J by 1 base, with 12 bases left in between. The germline CDR1 and CDR2 sequences are MNHEY and SMNVEV (reference sequence).

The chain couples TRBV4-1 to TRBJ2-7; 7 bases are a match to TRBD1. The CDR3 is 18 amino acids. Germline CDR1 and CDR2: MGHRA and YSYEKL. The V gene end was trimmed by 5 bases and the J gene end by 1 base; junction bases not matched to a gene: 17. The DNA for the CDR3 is TGCGCCAGCAGCTTCCGGATCCAGGGGGATAGTAAATCCTACGAGCAGTACTTC. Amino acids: CASSFRIQGDSKSYEQYF.

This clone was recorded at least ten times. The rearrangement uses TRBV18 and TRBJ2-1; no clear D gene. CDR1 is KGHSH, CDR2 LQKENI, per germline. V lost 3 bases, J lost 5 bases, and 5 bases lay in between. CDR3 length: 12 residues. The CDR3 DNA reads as TGTGCCAGCTCACCTTGGGACAATGAGCAGTTCTTC. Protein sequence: CASSPWDNEQFF.